Listed below are T cell receptor beta chains from one sample, sequenced in a study of blood T cell repertoires in COVID-19. Assay: immunoSEQ multiplex PCR; the TCRdb copy retains only in-frame clones and omits some. The sample has some 150,000 clones, 70% to 85% seen once. The sequenced sample was peripheral blood. The receptors here all came from a man aged 60-69 years with COVID-19, enrolled during active disease. CDR3s include the opening cysteine and the closing phenylalanine or tryptophan. A D gene is named only where the DNA matches it firmly. For some rows the clone size is stated as once, few or many, or as a class when expanded; others skip it.

TGTGCCAGCAGCTCTCGGGAATTGGTGAACACTGAAGCTTTCTTT	CASSSRELVNTEAFF	TRBJ1-1	NA	TRBV7-2	NA
TGTGCCAGCAGCTTAGTGGGGACAGCTAATTCACCCCTCCACTTT	CASSLVGTANSPLHF	TRBJ1-6	NA	TRBV11-3	TRBD1
TGCGCCAGCAGCTTTTCCCTAGCGGGAGGGAACAATGAGCAGTTCTTC	CASSFSLAGGNNEQFF	TRBJ2-1	NA	TRBV5-1	TRBD2
TGTGCCAGCAGCCCGCGGGGGGAAAATGATGGCTACACCTTC	CASSPRGENDGYTF	TRBJ1-2	NA	TRBV3-1/TRBV3-2	NA
TGTGCCAGCAGTTTCGGAGTTCCATACTCTGGGGCCAACGTCCTGACTTTC	CASSFGVPYSGANVLTF	TRBJ2-6	NA	TRBV28	NA
TGTGCCAGCAGCGTCAACGCGGGTTCCTCTGAAAAACTGTTTTTT	CASSVNAGSSEKLFF	TRBJ1-4	few	TRBV9	NA
TGTGCCAGCAGCACAGGGTCGTTCTATGGCTACACCTTC	CASSTGSFYGYTF	TRBJ1-2	NA	TRBV14	NA
TGTGCCAGCAGTGTCCGCAGGGCCACAGATACGCAGTATTTT	CASSVRRATDTQYF	TRBJ2-3	NA	TRBV2	NA
TGTGCCAGCTCACCAGCACAGAACACTGAAGCTTTCTTT	CASSPAQNTEAFF	TRBJ1-1	NA	TRBV18	NA
TGTGCCAGCAGTTCCGCACTAGATTACGAGCAGTACTTC	CASSSALDYEQYF	TRBJ2-7	NA	TRBV6-2/TRBV6-3	NA
TGTGCCAGCAGCCTCGAGGGGACAGGGAACAATGAGCAGTTCTTC	CASSLEGTGNNEQFF	TRBJ2-1	NA	TRBV7-6	TRBD1
TGTGCCACCAGCAGACAGGTTAGCACTGAAGCTTTCTTT	CATSRQVSTEAFF	TRBJ1-1	NA	TRBV15	NA
TGCGCCAGCAGCCGAAGAGCGGAATCCTACGAGCAGTACTTC	CASSRRAESYEQYF	TRBJ2-7	NA	TRBV4-3	NA
TGTGCCAGTAGTAACAACAGGGGGCTGGGCACTGAAGCTTTCTTT	CASSNNRGLGTEAFF	TRBJ1-1	NA	TRBV19	TRBD1
TGTGCCATCAGTGAGCGACAGGGGAACACTGAAGCTTTCTTT	CAISERQGNTEAFF	TRBJ1-1	NA	TRBV10-3	TRBD1
TGTGCCAGCAGTTTAGGGGAGGGCACTGAAGCTTTCTTT	CASSLGEGTEAFF	TRBJ1-1	NA	TRBV12-3/TRBV12-4	NA
TGCGCCAGCAGTGAGCCTAAGACTAGCGGGAGTGACACCGGGGAGCTGTTTTTT	CASSEPKTSGSDTGELFF	TRBJ2-2	once	TRBV10-2	TRBD2
TGCAGCGTTGTTCCTAGAGAAAACATTCAGTACTTC	CSVVPRENIQYF	TRBJ2-4	NA	TRBV29-1	NA
TGTGCCAGCAGAAAGTCTAGCGGGAGCACAGATACGCAGTATTTT	CASRKSSGSTDTQYF	TRBJ2-3	NA	TRBV7-9	TRBD2
TGTGCCAGCAGCCGGGGGACAGGGCGGTATAGCAATCAGCCCCAGCATTTT	CASSRGTGRYSNQPQHF	TRBJ1-5	NA	TRBV3-1/TRBV3-2	TRBD1
TGTGCCAGCAGCAAAAGGGACAACCTTTGGGACATTCAGTACTTC	CASSKRDNLWDIQYF	TRBJ2-4	NA	TRBV9	NA
TGCGCCAGCAGTCACCTGGACAGCCAAGAGACCCAGTACTTC	CASSHLDSQETQYF	TRBJ2-5	NA	TRBV23-1	NA
TGTGCCAGCAGAGGACAGGGGCAGAACACTGAAGCTTTCTTT	CASRGQGQNTEAFF	TRBJ1-1	NA	TRBV27	TRBD1
TGTGCCACCAAGGAGACTGAAGCTTTCTTT	CATKETEAFF	TRBJ1-1	once	TRBV6-5	NA
TGTGCCAGCAGCTTATTTCTCGGACAGGGGTACACTGAAGCTTTCTTT	CASSLFLGQGYTEAFF	TRBJ1-1	NA	TRBV11-1	TRBD1
TGTGCCAGCTCACCAACAGCCCTCCAGGGGAATGAGCAGTTCTTC	CASSPTALQGNEQFF	TRBJ2-1	NA	TRBV18	NA
TGTGCCAGCTCACCAAAGAGCGGGAACAGCAATCAGCCCCAGCATTTT	CASSPKSGNSNQPQHF	TRBJ1-5	few	TRBV18	NA
TGTGCCATCTCCCGCGACAGGGACACTGAAGCTTTCTTT	CAISRDRDTEAFF	TRBJ1-1	NA	TRBV10-3	TRBD1
TGTGCCAGCAGCTTAGTTCCAGGGCTGAACACTGAAGCTTTCTTT	CASSLVPGLNTEAFF	TRBJ1-1	NA	TRBV7-2	NA
TGTGCCAGCAGTTACTGGACAGGGTCGGACACCGGGGAGCTGTTTTTT	CASSYWTGSDTGELFF	TRBJ2-2	NA	TRBV6-2/TRBV6-3	TRBD1
TGTGCCAGCAGTCCCCGACAGGTCAACACTGAAGCTTTCTTT	CASSPRQVNTEAFF	TRBJ1-1	NA	TRBV28	NA
TGCGCCAGCAGTCACGAGGACAGGGGGGGTGGAAACACCATATATTTT	CASSHEDRGGGNTIYF	TRBJ1-3	few	TRBV23-1	TRBD1
TGTGCCAGCAGTGCCCTTGGTCAGGAGGCTAACTATGGCTACACCTTC	CASSALGQEANYGYTF	TRBJ1-2	NA	TRBV2	NA
TGTGCCAGTAGTACCGGGACTAGCGGGAGCAATGAGCAGTTCTTC	CASSTGTSGSNEQFF	TRBJ2-1	NA	TRBV19	TRBD2
TGTGCCAGCAGGCGACAGGGCCCGATCGATACGCAGTATTTT	CASRRQGPIDTQYF	TRBJ2-3	NA	TRBV6-5	TRBD1
TGTGCCAGCAGCATAGGCGCAGGGAGCAATCAGCCCCAGCATTTT	CASSIGAGSNQPQHF	TRBJ1-5	NA	TRBV7-2	NA
TGTGCCAGTAGTTCCGACAGGGGATATGAGCAGTACTTC	CASSSDRGYEQYF	TRBJ2-7	NA	TRBV19	TRBD1
TGTGCCAGTGGCAAAGGACAGGGGGTGGGCACAGATACGCAGTATTTT	CASGKGQGVGTDTQYF	TRBJ2-3	NA	TRBV19	TRBD1
TGTGCCAGCAGCAGAACTCCGGGGGGGGCGACCGAGCAGTACTTC	CASSRTPGGATEQYF	TRBJ2-7	NA	TRBV7-2	TRBD2
TGTGCCAGCAGCCGACAGGGTGCTAGCGGGCAGCCCCAGCATTTT	CASSRQGASGQPQHF	TRBJ1-5	once	TRBV4-2	TRBD1
TGTGCCAGCAGCAGACAGGGAAACACCATATATTTT	CASSRQGNTIYF	TRBJ1-3	NA	TRBV25-1	NA
TGTGCCAGCTCACCCGGGACAGATAATGAAAAACTGTTTTTT	CASSPGTDNEKLFF	TRBJ1-4	NA	TRBV18	TRBD1
TGTGCCAGCAGCCAAAGCCAGGGGAACGGGGAGACCCAGTACTTC	CASSQSQGNGETQYF	TRBJ2-5	NA	TRBV4-2	NA
TGTGCCAGCAGCGTGAGGGGGCAAGGGGAGCAGTACTTC	CASSVRGQGEQYF	TRBJ2-7	NA	TRBV9	TRBD1
TGTGCCAGCAGTTACTCTGGGACAGGAAGTGAAAAACTGTTTTTT	CASSYSGTGSEKLFF	TRBJ1-4	NA	TRBV6-5	TRBD1
TGTGCCAGCAGTGACCAGGGATCAACTAATGAAAAACTGTTTTTT	CASSDQGSTNEKLFF	TRBJ1-4	NA	TRBV6-4	NA
TGTGCCAGCAGCTTGGGGACAGGGGGAAGCTATGGCTACACCTTC	CASSLGTGGSYGYTF	TRBJ1-2	few	TRBV5-5	TRBD1